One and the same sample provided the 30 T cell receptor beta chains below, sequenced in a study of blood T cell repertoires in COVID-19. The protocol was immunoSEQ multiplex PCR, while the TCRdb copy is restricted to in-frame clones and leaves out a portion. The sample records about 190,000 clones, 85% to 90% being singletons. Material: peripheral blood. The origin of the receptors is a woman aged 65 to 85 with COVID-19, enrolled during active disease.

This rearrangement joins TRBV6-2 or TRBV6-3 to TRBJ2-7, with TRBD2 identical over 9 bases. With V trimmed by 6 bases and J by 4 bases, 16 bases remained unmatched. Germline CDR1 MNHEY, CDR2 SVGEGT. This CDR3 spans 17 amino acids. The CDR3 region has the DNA TGTGCCAGCAGCCGCACGGCCCTTAGCGGGAGTACATACGAGCAGTACTTC. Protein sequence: CASSRTALSGSTYEQYF.

CDR3 sequence (DNA): TGTGCCAGCAGCTTAGGGACAGCTAGTTATGGCTACACCTTC. Translation: CASSLGTASYGYTF. The chain recombines TRBV7-9 with TRBJ1-2; maybe TRBD1 (6 bases). V lost 1 base and J 5 bases, leaving 11 bases between the germline ends. The CDR3 length is 14 residues. CDR1 and CDR2 (germline): SEHNR, FQNEAQ (reference sequence).

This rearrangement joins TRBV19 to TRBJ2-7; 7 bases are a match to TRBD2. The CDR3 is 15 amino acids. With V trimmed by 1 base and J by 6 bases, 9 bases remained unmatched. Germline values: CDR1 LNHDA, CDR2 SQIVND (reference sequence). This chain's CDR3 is CASSIGTGTGGEQYF. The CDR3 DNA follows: TGTGCCAGTAGTATAGGAACTGGCACGGGAGGCGAGCAGTACTTC.

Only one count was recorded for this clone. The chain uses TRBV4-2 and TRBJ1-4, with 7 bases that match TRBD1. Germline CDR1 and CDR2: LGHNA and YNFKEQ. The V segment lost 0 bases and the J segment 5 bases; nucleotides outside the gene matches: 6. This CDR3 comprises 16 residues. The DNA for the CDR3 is TGTGCCAGCAGCCAAGAGTTGGCACAGGGGAATGAAAAACTGTTTTTT. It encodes CASSQELAQGNEKLFF.

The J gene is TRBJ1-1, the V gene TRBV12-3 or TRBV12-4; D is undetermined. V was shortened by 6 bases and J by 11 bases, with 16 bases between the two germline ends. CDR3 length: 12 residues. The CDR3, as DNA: TGTGCCAGCAGACCGGACCCGGGATGGGCTTTCTTT. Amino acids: CASRPDPGWAFF.

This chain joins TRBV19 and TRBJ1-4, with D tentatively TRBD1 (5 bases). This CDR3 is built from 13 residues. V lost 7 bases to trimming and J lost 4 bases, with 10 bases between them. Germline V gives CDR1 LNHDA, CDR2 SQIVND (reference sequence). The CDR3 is CASKGPNNEKLFF. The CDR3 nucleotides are TGTGCCAGTAAGGGGCCGAATAATGAAAAACTGTTTTTT. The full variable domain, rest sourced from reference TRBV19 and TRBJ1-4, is DGGITQSPKYLFRKEGQNVTLSCEQNLNHDAMYWYRQDPGQGLRLIYYSQIVNDFQKGDIAEGYSVSREKKESFPLTVTSAQKNPTAFYLCASKGPNNEKLFFGSGTQLSVL.

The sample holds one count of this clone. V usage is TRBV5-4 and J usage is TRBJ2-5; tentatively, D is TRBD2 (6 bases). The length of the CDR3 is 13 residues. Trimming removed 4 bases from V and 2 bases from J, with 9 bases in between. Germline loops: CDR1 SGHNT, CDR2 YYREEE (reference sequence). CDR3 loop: CASSQTSQETQYF. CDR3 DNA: TGTGCCAGCAGCCAGACTAGTCAAGAGACCCAGTACTTC.

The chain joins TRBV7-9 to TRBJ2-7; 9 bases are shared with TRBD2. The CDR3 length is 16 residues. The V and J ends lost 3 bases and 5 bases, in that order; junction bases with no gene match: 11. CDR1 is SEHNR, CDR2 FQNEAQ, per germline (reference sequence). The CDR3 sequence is CASSFDIASGVNEQYF. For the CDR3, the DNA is TGTGCCAGCAGCTTCGACATTGCTAGCGGGGTCAACGAGCAGTACTTC.

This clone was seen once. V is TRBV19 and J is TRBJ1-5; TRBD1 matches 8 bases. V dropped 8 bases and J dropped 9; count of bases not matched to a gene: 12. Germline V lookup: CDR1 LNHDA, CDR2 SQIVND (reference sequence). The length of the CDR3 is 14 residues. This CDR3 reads CASWQGADLGPQHF. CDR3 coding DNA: TGTGCCAGTTGGCAGGGGGCGGACTTGGGGCCCCAGCATTTT.

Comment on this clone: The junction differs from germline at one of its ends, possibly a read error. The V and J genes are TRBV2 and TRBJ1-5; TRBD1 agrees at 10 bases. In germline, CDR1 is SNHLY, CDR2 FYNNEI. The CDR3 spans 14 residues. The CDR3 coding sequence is TGTGCCAGCAGCCGGGACAGGGGTTCTCAGTCCCAGCATTTT. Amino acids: CASSRDRGSQSQHF. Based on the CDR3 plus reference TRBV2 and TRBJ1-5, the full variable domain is EPEVTQTPSHQVTQMGQEVILRCVPISNHLYFYWYRQILGQKVEFLVSFYNNEISEKSEIFDDQFSVERPDGSNFTLKIRSTKLEDSAMYFCASSRDRGSQSQHFGDGTRLSIL.

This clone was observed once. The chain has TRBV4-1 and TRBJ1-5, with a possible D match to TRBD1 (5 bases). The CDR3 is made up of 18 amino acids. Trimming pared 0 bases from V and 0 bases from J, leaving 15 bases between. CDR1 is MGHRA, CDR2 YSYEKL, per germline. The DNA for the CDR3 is TGCGCCAGCAGCCAAGAAGGGCGGGGGTCCCGTAGCAATCAGCCCCAGCATTTT. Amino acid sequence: CASSQEGRGSRSNQPQHF.

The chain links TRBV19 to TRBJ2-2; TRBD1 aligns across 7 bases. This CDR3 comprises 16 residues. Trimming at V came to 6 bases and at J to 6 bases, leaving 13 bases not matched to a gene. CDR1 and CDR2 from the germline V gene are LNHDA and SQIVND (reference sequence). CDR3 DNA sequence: TGTGCCAGTAGAATCGGGACAGTACACTCGGCCGGGGAGCTGTTTTTT. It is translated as CASRIGTVHSAGELFF.

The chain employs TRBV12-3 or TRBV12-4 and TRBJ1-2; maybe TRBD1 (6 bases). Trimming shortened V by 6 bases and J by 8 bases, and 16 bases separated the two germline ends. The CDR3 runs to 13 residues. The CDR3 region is CASSLAQGSGYTF. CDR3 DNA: TGTGCCAGCAGCCTTGCACAGGGAAGCGGCTACACCTTC.

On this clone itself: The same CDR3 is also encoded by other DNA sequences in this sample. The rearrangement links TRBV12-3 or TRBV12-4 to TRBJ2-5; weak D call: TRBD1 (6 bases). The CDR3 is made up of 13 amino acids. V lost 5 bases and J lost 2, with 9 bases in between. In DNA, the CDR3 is TGTGCCAGCAGTGGGACAAGTCAAGAGACCCAGTACTTC. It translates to CASSGTSQETQYF.

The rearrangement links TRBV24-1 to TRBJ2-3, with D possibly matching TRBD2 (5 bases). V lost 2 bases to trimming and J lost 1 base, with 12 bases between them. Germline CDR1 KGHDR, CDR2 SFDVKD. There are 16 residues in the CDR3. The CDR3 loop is CATSDYGGLGTDTQYF. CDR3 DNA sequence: TGTGCCACCAGTGATTATGGAGGATTGGGCACAGATACGCAGTATTTT.

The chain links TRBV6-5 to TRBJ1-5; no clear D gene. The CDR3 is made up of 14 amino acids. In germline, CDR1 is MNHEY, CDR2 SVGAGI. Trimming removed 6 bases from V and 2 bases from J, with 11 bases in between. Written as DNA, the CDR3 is TGTGCCAGCAGGAGAGGGCAGGGCAATCAGCCCCAGCATTTT. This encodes CASRRGQGNQPQHF.

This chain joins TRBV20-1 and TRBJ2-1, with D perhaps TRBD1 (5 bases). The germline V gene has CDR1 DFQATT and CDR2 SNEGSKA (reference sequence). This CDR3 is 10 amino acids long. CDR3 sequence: CGAESGEQFF. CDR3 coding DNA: TGCGGGGCCGAGTCCGGGGAGCAGTTCTTC.

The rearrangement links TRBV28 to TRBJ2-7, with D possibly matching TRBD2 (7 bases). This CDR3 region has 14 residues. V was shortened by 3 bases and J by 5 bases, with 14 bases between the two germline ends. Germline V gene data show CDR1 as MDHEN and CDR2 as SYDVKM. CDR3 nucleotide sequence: TGTGCCAGCAGTTTGGGGAGGGGGTCCGACGAGCAGTACTTC. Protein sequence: CASSLGRGSDEQYF.

This chain's CDR3 is CATALAGATDTQYF. The CDR3 DNA is TGTGCCACCGCACTAGCGGGAGCAACAGATACGCAGTATTTT. This chain joins TRBV7-9 and TRBJ2-3; 11 positions match TRBD2. The CDR3 covers 14 residues. Germline loops: CDR1 SEHNR, CDR2 FQNEAQ (reference sequence). The V segment lost 10 bases and the J segment 3 bases; nucleotides outside the gene matches: 6. Looking up the rest from reference TRBV7-9 and TRBJ2-3 gives the full variable domain: DTGVSQNPRHKITKRGQNVTFRCDPISEHNRLYWYRQTLGQGPEFLTYFQNEAQLEKSRLLSDRFSAERPKGSFSTLEIQRTEQGDSAMYLCATALAGATDTQYFGPGTRLTVL.

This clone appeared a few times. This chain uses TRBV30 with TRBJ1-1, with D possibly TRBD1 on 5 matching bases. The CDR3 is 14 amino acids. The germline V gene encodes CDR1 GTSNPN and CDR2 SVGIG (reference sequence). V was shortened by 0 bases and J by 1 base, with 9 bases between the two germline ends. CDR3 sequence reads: CAWSVQVGNTEAFF. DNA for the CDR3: TGTGCCTGGAGTGTACAGGTTGGGAACACTGAAGCTTTCTTT.

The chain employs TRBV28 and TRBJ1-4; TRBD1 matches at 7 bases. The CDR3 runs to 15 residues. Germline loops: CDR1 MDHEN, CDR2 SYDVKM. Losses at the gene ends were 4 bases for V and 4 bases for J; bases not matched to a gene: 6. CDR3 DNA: TGTGCCAGCAGTTCCGGGACAGTTCTTAATGAAAAACTGTTTTTT. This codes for CASSSGTVLNEKLFF. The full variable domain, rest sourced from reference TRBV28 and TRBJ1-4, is DVKVTQSSRYLVKRTGEKVFLECVQDMDHENMFWYRQDPGLGLRLIYFSYDVKMKEKGDIPEGYSVSREKKERFSLILESASTNQTSMYLCASSSGTVLNEKLFFGSGTQLSVL.

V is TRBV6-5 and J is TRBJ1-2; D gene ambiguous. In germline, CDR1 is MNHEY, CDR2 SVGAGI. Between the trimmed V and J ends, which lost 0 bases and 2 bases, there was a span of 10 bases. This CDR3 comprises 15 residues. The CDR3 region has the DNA TGTGCCAGCAGTTACTCGAAAGGCGGGAACTATGGCTACACCTTC. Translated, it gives CASSYSKGGNYGYTF.

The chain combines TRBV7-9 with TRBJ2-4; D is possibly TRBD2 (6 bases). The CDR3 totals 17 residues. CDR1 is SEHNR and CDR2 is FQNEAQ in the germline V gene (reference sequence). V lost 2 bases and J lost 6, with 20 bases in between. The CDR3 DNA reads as TGTGCCAGCAGCTTAAATACGGGAAATCGGGGAGGAAACATTCAGTACTTC. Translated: CASSLNTGNRGGNIQYF.

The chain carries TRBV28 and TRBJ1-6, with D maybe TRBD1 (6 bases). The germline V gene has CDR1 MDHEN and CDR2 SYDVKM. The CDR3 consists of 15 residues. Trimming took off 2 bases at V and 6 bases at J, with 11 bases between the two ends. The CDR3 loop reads CASSLARGFNSPLHF. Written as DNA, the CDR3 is TGTGCCAGCAGTTTAGCCAGGGGTTTTAATTCACCCCTCCACTTT.

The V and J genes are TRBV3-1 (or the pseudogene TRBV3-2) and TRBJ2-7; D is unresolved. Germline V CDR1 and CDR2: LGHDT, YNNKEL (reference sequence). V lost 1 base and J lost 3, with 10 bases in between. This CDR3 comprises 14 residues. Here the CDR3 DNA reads TGTGCCAGCAGCCAAGCAAATTACGGCTACGAGCAGTACTTC. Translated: CASSQANYGYEQYF.

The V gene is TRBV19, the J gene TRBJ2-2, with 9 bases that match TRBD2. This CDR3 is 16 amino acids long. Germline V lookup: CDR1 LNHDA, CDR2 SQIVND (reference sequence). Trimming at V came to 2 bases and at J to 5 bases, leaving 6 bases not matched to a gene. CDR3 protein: CASSIISGSATGELFF. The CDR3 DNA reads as TGTGCCAGTAGTATAATTAGCGGGAGCGCAACCGGGGAGCTGTTTTTT.

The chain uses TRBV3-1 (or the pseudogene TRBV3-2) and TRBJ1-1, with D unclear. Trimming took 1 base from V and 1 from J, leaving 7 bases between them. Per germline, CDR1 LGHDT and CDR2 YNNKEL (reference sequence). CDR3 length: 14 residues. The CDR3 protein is CASSQGSRNTEAFF. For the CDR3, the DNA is TGTGCCAGCAGCCAAGGGTCCAGGAACACTGAAGCTTTCTTT.

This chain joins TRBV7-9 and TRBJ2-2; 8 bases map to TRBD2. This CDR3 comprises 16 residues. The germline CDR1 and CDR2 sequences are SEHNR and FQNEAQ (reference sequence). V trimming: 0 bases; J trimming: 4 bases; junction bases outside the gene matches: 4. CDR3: CASSLADSGATGELFF. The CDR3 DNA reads TGTGCCAGCAGCTTAGCTGATAGCGGGGCCACCGGGGAGCTGTTTTTT.

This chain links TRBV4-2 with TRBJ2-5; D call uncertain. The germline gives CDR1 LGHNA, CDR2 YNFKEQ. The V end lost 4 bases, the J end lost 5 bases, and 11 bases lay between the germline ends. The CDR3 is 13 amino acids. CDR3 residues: CASSLVGVETQYF. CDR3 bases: TGTGCCAGCAGCCTTGTGGGCGTGGAGACCCAGTACTTC.

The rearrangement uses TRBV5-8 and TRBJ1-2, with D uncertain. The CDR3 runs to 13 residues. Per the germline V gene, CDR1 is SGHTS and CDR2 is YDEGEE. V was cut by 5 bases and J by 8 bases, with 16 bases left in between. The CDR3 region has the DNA TGTGCCAGCAGTACGGGAGAACTAAAAGGCTACACCTTC. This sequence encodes CASSTGELKGYTF.